This T cell receptor beta chain is drawn from a study of post-analysis software for immune sequencing data (dated by TCRdb to the mid-2010s). Context from the whole study: Relapsing-remitting, secondary progressive and progressive-relapsing multiple sclerosis were recorded as disease courses, and subtype annotation was lacking for some patients. Patient repertoires were compared against some twelve previously published healthy control repertoires from donors aged about 6 to 25 years. A subset of samples was prepared in parallel using single-end sample barcoding, then pooled and co-amplified after Illumina adapter ligation. Results the study describes overall, beyond this receptor: The control group was slightly older than the multiple sclerosis patient group. Multiple sclerosis patients had significantly lower normalized Chao1 diversity than controls, a result that suggests substantial peripheral T-cell clonal expansion. Direct clustering with F measure showed strong co-clustering of samples prepared in the same batch, prompting a batch-effect correction. Significantly higher frequencies in patients than in controls were found for about five TRBV segments, including TRBV5-6, TRBV5-1 and TRBV20-1.

The method behind the library was PCR. Sequencing took place on an Illumina HiSeq 2500. To reduce PCR and sequencing biases, unique molecular identifiers were incorporated into the TCR beta cDNA libraries. Per 1 to 10 million input T cells, roughly 500,000 cDNA molecules were obtained, such that each molecule approximated one T cell. The same protocol used for the earlier healthy control dataset was applied to prepare and sequence the patient libraries. Samples belonging to the same batch were prepared together, multiplexed and sequenced on a shared HiSeq lane. The original pipeline was this. Raw barcoded reads were processed with MIGEC, discarding single-read molecular identifier groups before consensus assembly and CDR3 extraction. VDJtools was used for post-analysis of the clonotype tables, with diversity normalized by down-sampling every dataset to the smallest sample size. In repertoire overlap clustering, CDR3 amino acid sequences, but not nucleotide sequences, were matched to correct batch-related cross-sample contamination. TCRdb passed the public sequencing reads through fastp at Q25 and MiXCR, retaining productive beta sequences. Each CDR3 protein appears once, grouped with its most common genes and DNA. These V and J calls are TCRdb output, not the study's own analysis. This sample is represented by more than 450,000 distinct CDR3 sequences; about 40% of them were singletons. About 1.5% of the sample rests with the top ten.

To demonstrate the VDJtools post-analysis software, the study profiled TCR beta repertoires from the peripheral blood of 13 young patients with multiple sclerosis. Multiple sclerosis patients were children and adolescents aged roughly 6 to 17 years. As to this clonotype: The target of this receptor is not known. No much larger clonotype is one base removed from it; base qualities were not supplied.

CDR1 SEHNR and CDR2 FQNEAQ are derived from the germline V gene (reference sequence). The junction shows trimming of 5 bases on V and 1 base on J, plus 2 bases between the germline ends. Taken from cysteine to phenylalanine, the CDR3 has 11 residues. Only the CDR3 DNA stays, 33 bases, in frame from base 1. This clonotype was obtained from a girl between 10 and 17 years old with multiple sclerosis. Sequenced sample: blood. Rearrangement joined TRBV7-9 to TRBJ1-2, with no D gene named confidently. The nucleotide sequence reads as follows: TGTGCCAGCAGCGATAACTATGGCTACACCTTC. This translates into CASSDNYGYTF.